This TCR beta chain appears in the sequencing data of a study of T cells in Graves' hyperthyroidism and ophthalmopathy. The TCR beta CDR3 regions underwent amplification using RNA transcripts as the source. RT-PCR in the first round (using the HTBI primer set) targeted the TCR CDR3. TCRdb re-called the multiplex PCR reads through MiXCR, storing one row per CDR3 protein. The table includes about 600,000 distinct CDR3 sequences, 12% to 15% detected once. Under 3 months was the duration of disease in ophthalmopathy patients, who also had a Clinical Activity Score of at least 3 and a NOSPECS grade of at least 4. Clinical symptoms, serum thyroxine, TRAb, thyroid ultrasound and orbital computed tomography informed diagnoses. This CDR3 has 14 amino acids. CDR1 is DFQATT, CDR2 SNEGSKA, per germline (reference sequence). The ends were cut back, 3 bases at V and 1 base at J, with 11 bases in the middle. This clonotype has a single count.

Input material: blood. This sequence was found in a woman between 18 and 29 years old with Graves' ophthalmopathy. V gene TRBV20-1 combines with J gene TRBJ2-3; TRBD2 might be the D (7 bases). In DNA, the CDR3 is TGCAGTGCTAGCGACGGGGGGCGCACAGATACGCAGTATTTT. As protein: CSASDGGRTDTQYF.